This TCR beta chain was captured in a study of OX40 agonist ivuxolimab in advanced cancers. Study-level findings and limits: Patients who responded partially at 0.1-3.0 mg/kg showed clonal expansion ranking among the lowest. CD4+ and CD8+ T cells in blood underwent clonal expansion by week 6 at 0.1 to 3.0 mg/kg.

This table comes from immunoSEQ multiplex PCR, and its TCRdb copy is limited to in-frame clones, with some not included. This table holds tens of thousands of clones, just under 90% found once. Notes on this clone: Its antigen is unidentified.

This receptor was obtained from an adult with an advanced solid tumor such as melanoma, head and neck, liver or kidney cancer. The material was CD4+ or CD8+ T cells sorted from blood, obtained in a trial of the OX40 agonist ivuxolimab.

The CDR3 DNA sequence: TGTGCCAGCAGCTTAACCACCCCAGAGCAGTTCTTC. Amino acid sequence: CASSLTTPEQFF. The chain carries TRBV7-9 and TRBJ2-1, with D uncertain. This CDR3 comprises 12 residues. The V end lost 2 bases, the J end lost 10 bases, and 9 bases lay between the germline ends. CDR1 is SEHNR and CDR2 is FQNEAQ in the germline V gene (reference sequence).